Listed here are 23 T cell receptor beta chains from one sample, sequenced in a study of blood T cell repertoires in COVID-19. Libraries were prepared by immunoSEQ multiplex PCR; TCRdb keeps only in-frame clonotypes and omits some of them. The sample includes roughly 280,000 clones, 75% to 90% of them seen just once. The sequencing input was peripheral blood. These receptors were obtained from an older woman with acute or convalescent COVID-19.

In DNA form, the CDR3 reads TGTGCCAGCAGCCAACAGTCTAACTATGGCTACACCTTC. Amino acids: CASSQQSNYGYTF. The V call is TRBV6-6, the J call TRBJ1-2; D gene unclear. V was trimmed by 6 bases and J by 0 bases, leaving 8 bases between them. This CDR3 contains 13 residues. Germline V CDR1 and CDR2: MNHNY, SVGAGI (reference sequence).

The chain uses TRBV6-5 and TRBJ2-7; the D is unclear. V was shortened by 6 bases and J by 0 bases, with 9 bases between the two germline ends. Germline loops: CDR1 MNHEY, CDR2 SVGAGI. CDR3 length: 13 residues. The chain's CDR3 is CASSAGFSYEQYF. The DNA for the CDR3 is TGTGCCAGCAGCGCAGGATTCTCCTACGAGCAGTACTTC.

The CDR3 region has the DNA TGTGCCAGTAGTACTCGTGCCAGGGGGAACGAGAATGAAAAACTGTTTTTT. Translated: CASSTRARGNENEKLFF. The chain carries TRBV19 and TRBJ1-4; 7 bases match TRBD1. The J segment lost 5 bases and the V segment lost 4 bases, leaving 13 bases of the junction unmatched. CDR1 LNHDA and CDR2 SQIVND come from the germline V gene (reference sequence). This CDR3 has 17 amino acids.

This rearrangement joins TRBV5-6 to TRBJ2-2, with a possible D match to TRBD1 (6 bases). Germline V gene sequence: CDR1 SGHDT, CDR2 YYEEEE. The length of the CDR3 is 14 residues. With 3 bases removed from V and 6 bases from J, the gap between germline ends came to 12 bases. The CDR3 coding sequence is TGTGCCAGCAGCTGGGACACCTCCGCCGGGGAGCTGTTTTTT. Translating gives CASSWDTSAGELFF.

This chain connects TRBV5-4 to TRBJ2-5; TRBD2 agrees at 13 bases. V dropped 4 bases and J dropped 4; count of bases not matched to a gene: 4. CDR1 is SGHNT, CDR2 YYREEE, per germline (reference sequence). The CDR3 covers 15 residues. CDR3 in amino acids: CASSRLAGGSETQYF. DNA of the CDR3: TGTGCCAGCAGCCGACTAGCGGGGGGTTCAGAGACCCAGTACTTC.

This clone was recorded a few times. V is TRBV7-8 and J is TRBJ2-5; D remains ambiguous. Germline V gene lookup returns CDR1 SGHVS and CDR2 FQNEAQ. V was cut by 2 bases and J by 1 base, with 8 bases left in between. The CDR3 runs 14 residues. The CDR3 DNA sequence: TGTGCCAGCAGCTTATCCCCCAGCCAAGAGACCCAGTACTTC. Its translation is CASSLSPSQETQYF. The entire variable domain, with the rest obtained from reference TRBV7-8 and TRBJ2-5, is as follows: GAGVSQSPRYKVAKRGQDVALRCDPISGHVSLFWYQQALGQGPEFLTYFQNEAQLDKSGLPSDRFFAERPEGSVSTLKIQRTQQEDSAVYLCASSLSPSQETQYFGPGTRLLVL.

The V gene is TRBV2, the J gene TRBJ2-1; 11 bases align to TRBD1. The germline gives CDR1 SNHLY, CDR2 FYNNEI. The CDR3 extends over 15 amino acids. The J segment lost 10 bases and the V segment lost 5 bases, leaving 10 bases of the junction unmatched. CDR3 DNA: TGTGCCAGCAGTTTCCAGGACAGGGGGCTTCACGAGCAGTTCTTC. It is translated as CASSFQDRGLHEQFF.

The V and J genes are TRBV3-1 (or the pseudogene TRBV3-2) and TRBJ2-3, with D maybe TRBD1 (6 bases). The germline V gene encodes CDR1 LGHDT and CDR2 YNNKEL (reference sequence). The CDR3 sequence is 11 residues long. V was trimmed by 1 base and J by 10 bases, leaving 6 bases between them. The CDR3 DNA follows: TGTGCCAGCAGCCAAGGACAGGCGCAGTATTTT. Translation gives CASSQGQAQYF.

This clone was counted a single time. The CDR3 region has the DNA TGCGCCAGCAGCCGGTGGAGTCGGCGGGATGAAAAACTGTTTTTT. It codes for CASSRWSRRDEKLFF. The chain carries TRBV5-1 and TRBJ1-4; no definite D call. V lost 4 bases, J lost 6 bases, and 16 bases lay in between. The CDR3 is made up of 15 amino acids. CDR1 and CDR2 (germline): SGHRS, YFSETQ.

The table lists this clone with a count of one. This chain joins TRBV5-1 and TRBJ1-1; 8 nucleotides align to TRBD1. V was clipped by 4 bases and J by 3 bases; unmatched bases: 11. Germline CDR1 and CDR2: SGHRS and YFSETQ. The CDR3 has 16 residues. The CDR3 spells CASSNDLGQGHTEAFF. The CDR3 bases are TGCGCCAGCAGCAACGACCTTGGACAGGGTCACACTGAAGCTTTCTTT.

The CDR3 loop is CASSVRGGELGYEQYF. In nucleotides, the CDR3 is TGTGCCAGCAGCGTCAGGGGTGGGGAACTGGGCTACGAGCAGTACTTC. The chain employs TRBV11-2 and TRBJ2-7, with D perhaps matching TRBD1 (6 bases). This CDR3 spans 16 amino acids. Trimming pared 5 bases from V and 3 bases from J, leaving 20 bases between. Germline CDR1 SGHAT, CDR2 FQNNGV. Full variable domain (missing parts from reference TRBV11-2 and TRBJ2-7): EAGVAQSPRYKIIEKRQSVAFWCNPISGHATLYWYQQILGQGPKLLIQFQNNGVVDDSQLPKDRFSAERLKGVDSTLKIQPAKLEDSAVYLCASSVRGGELGYEQYFGPGTRLTVT.

This clone occurred once. The CDR3 spells CASSESTGRGASTQYF. The CDR3 coding sequence is TGTGCCAGCTCAGAATCGACAGGGCGAGGCGCTAGTACGCAGTATTTT. The rearrangement joins TRBV18 to TRBJ2-3; 7 bases match TRBD1. The V and J ends lost 5 bases and 8 bases, in that order; junction bases with no gene match: 16. CDR3 length: 16 amino acids. Germline lookup yields CDR1 KGHSH and CDR2 LQKENI.

This clone was found a few times. This rearrangement joins TRBV3-1 (or the pseudogene TRBV3-2) to TRBJ2-5; D may be TRBD2 (7 bases). In germline, CDR1 is LGHDT, CDR2 YNNKEL (reference sequence). The CDR3 runs 14 residues. Trimming removed 3 bases at V and 5 bases at J, with 13 bases between. CDR3 DNA: TGTGCCAGCAGCCAGTCGGGGGGCGGGGAGACCCAGTACTTC. This encodes CASSQSGGGETQYF.

The gene calls are TRBV11-2 and TRBJ2-7, with 8 bases fitting TRBD2. V trimming: 5 bases; J trimming: 2 bases; junction bases outside the gene matches: 2. The CDR3 covers 13 residues. The germline CDR1 and CDR2 sequences are SGHAT and FQNNGV. DNA of the CDR3: TGTGCCAGCAGCCGGGGGGGAGCCTACGAGCAGTACTTC. Translation gives CASSRGGAYEQYF.

The V and J genes are TRBV30 and TRBJ2-1; 9 nucleotides align to TRBD1. There are 14 residues in the CDR3. Germline V lookup: CDR1 GTSNPN, CDR2 SVGIG (reference sequence). Trimming cost V 0 bases and J 12 bases; bases outside gene matches: 9. In DNA form, the CDR3 reads TGTGCCTGGAGTGTTGGGGGACAGGGTTTTAGGCAGTTCTTC. Amino acid sequence: CAWSVGGQGFRQFF.

V usage is TRBV2 and J usage is TRBJ2-5, with a weak D call TRBD1 (6 bases). The assigned J gene may be wrong: the sequence end matches TRBJ2-7 better. The length of the CDR3 is 14 residues. Germline CDR1 and CDR2: SNHLY and FYNNEI. CDR3 region: CASSQETGLNEQYF. Written as DNA, the CDR3 is TGTGCCAGCAGTCAGGAGACAGGTTTGAACGAGCAGTACTTC.

The J gene is TRBJ1-4, the V gene TRBV27, with 8 bases aligning to TRBD1. Unmatched junction bases numbered 6, after V lost 5 bases and J lost 7 bases. This CDR3 is 14 amino acids long. Germline CDR1 and CDR2: MNHEY and SMNVEV (reference sequence). The CDR3 here is CASSPWTGLEKLFF. CDR3 bases: TGTGCCAGCAGTCCCTGGACAGGGCTTGAAAAACTGTTTTTT. The complete variable domain, with remaining parts taken from reference TRBV27 and TRBJ1-4, reads EAQVTQNPRYLITVTGKKLTVTCSQNMNHEYMSWYRQDPGLGLRQIYYSMNVEVTDKGDVPEGYKVSRKEKRNFPLILESPSPNQTSLYFCASSPWTGLEKLFFGSGTQLSVL.

The V call is TRBV6-6, the J call TRBJ2-7; TRBD1 agrees at 7 bases. J was trimmed by 0 bases and V by 5 bases; bases with no gene match: 4. Germline V gives CDR1 MNHNY, CDR2 SVGAGI (reference sequence). The CDR3 length is 14 residues. The CDR3 DNA sequence: TGTGCCAGCAGTCCACAGGGGTTCTCCTACGAGCAGTACTTC. Protein product: CASSPQGFSYEQYF.

The V call is TRBV30, the J call TRBJ1-6; the D gene is possibly TRBD1 (6 bases). Germline CDR1 reads GTSNPN; CDR2 reads SVGIG (reference sequence). Deletions cut 4 bases from V and 6 bases from J, with 19 bases between. CDR3 length: 16 residues. The CDR3 here is CAWTPGRDIANSPLHF. The CDR3 nucleotides read TGTGCCTGGACACCCGGCCGGGACATTGCTAATTCACCCCTCCACTTT.

This chain links TRBV10-2 with TRBJ2-3; D is unresolved. The CDR3 has 11 amino acids. The germline V gene has CDR1 WSHSY and CDR2 SAAADI. V was trimmed by 8 bases and J by 3 bases, leaving 6 bases between them. The chain's CDR3 is CASGRTDTQYF. In DNA, the CDR3 is TGCGCCAGCGGCCGAACAGATACGCAGTATTTT.

The gene calls are TRBV6-1 and TRBJ2-7; 7 bases are shared with TRBD2. The length of the CDR3 is 13 residues. The J segment lost 5 bases and the V segment lost 2 bases, leaving 3 bases of the junction unmatched. Germline V gene data show CDR1 as MNHNS and CDR2 as SASEGT. The CDR3 protein is CASSETGGHEQYF. CDR3 nucleotide sequence: TGTGCCAGCAGTGAAACGGGGGGACACGAGCAGTACTTC.

The chain employs TRBV2 and TRBJ2-5; no reliable D call. Per germline, CDR1 SNHLY and CDR2 FYNNEI. The CDR3 spans 12 residues. Trimming took off 0 bases at V and 7 bases at J, with 6 bases between the two ends. The chain's CDR3 is CASSEAPGTQYF. The DNA for the CDR3 is TGTGCCAGCAGTGAAGCGCCGGGGACCCAGTACTTC. Complete variable domain (other parts from reference TRBV2 and TRBJ2-5): EPEVTQTPSHQVTQMGQEVILRCVPISNHLYFYWYRQILGQKVEFLVSFYNNEISEKSEIFDDQFSVERPDGSNFTLKIRSTKLEDSAMYFCASSEAPGTQYFGPGTRLLVL.

This clone has just one count. This chain joins TRBV6-5 and TRBJ1-2; D possibly corresponds to TRBD1 (5 bases). Trimming stripped 7 bases from V and 4 bases from J, with 13 bases between. Germline V lookup: CDR1 MNHEY, CDR2 SVGAGI. CDR3 length: 13 amino acids. CDR3 sequence: CASKQYGGYGYTF. The CDR3 region has the DNA TGTGCCAGCAAACAATACGGGGGCTATGGCTACACCTTC.